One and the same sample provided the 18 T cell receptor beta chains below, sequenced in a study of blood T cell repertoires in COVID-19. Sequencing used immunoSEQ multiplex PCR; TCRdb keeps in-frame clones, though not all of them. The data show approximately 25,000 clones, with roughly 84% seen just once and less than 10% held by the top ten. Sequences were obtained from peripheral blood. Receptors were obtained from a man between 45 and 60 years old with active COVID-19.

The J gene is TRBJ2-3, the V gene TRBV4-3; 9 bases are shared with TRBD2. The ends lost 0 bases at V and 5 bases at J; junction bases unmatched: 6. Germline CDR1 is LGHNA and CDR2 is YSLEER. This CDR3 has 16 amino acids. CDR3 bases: TGCGCCAGCAGCCAAGATCCGGCGGGAGGGAGAGATACGCAGTATTTT. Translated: CASSQDPAGGRDTQYF.

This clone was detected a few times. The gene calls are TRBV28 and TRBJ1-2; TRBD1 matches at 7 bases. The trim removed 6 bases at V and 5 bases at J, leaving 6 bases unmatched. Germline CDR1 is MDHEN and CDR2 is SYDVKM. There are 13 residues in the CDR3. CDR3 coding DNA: TGTGCCAGCAGGGGCAGGGGGAGGTATGGCTACACCTTC. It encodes CASRGRGRYGYTF.

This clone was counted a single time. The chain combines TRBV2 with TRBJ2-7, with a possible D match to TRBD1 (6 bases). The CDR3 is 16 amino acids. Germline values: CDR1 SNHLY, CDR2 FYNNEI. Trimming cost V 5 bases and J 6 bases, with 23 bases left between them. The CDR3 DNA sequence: TGTGCCAGCAGTCCCCACAAACAGGGCGCAAGGGGCGAGCAGTACTTC. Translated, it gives CASSPHKQGARGEQYF.

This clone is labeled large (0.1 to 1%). The CDR3 region has the DNA TGTGCCAGCAGCTTGGGACTAGCGGGGATCAATGAGCAGTTCTTC. Translation: CASSLGLAGINEQFF. This chain joins TRBV13 and TRBJ2-1; 13 bases are shared with TRBD2. This CDR3 is 15 amino acids long. The ends lost 3 bases at V and 6 bases at J; junction bases unmatched: 2. Germline V lookup: CDR1 PRHDT, CDR2 FYEKMQ (reference sequence).

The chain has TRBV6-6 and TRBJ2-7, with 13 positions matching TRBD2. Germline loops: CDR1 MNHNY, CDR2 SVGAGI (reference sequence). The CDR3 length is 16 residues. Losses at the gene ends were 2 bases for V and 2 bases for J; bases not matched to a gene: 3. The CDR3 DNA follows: TGTGCCAGCAGTTACCTCGGACTAGCGGGAGCCTACGAGCAGTACGTC. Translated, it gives CASSYLGLAGAYEQYV.

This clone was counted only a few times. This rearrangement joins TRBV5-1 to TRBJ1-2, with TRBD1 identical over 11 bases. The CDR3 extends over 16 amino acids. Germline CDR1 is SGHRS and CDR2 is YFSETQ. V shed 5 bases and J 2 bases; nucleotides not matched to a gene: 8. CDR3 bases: TGCGCCAGCAGGGACAGGGGGCTAAGGGACAACTATGGCTACACCTTC. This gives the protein CASRDRGLRDNYGYTF.

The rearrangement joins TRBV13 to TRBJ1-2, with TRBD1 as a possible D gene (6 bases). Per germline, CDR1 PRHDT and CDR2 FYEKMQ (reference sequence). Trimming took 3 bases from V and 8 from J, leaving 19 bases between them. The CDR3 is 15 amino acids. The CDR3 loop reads CASSFSSGWGQGYTF. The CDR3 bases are TGTGCCAGCAGCTTCTCCTCGGGTTGGGGGCAAGGCTACACCTTC. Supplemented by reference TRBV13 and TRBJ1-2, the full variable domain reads AAGVIQSPRHLIKEKRETATLKCYPIPRHDTVYWYQQGPGQDPQFLISFYEKMQSDKGSIPDRFSAQQFSDYHSELNMSSLELGDSALYFCASSFSSGWGQGYTFGSGTRLTVV.

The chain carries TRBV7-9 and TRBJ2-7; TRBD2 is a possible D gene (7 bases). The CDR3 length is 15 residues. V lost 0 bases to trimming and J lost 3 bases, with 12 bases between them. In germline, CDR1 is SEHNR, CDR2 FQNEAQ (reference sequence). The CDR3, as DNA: TGTGCCAGCAGCTTAGCGGCGGGGGCATTCTACGAGCAGTACTTC. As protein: CASSLAAGAFYEQYF.

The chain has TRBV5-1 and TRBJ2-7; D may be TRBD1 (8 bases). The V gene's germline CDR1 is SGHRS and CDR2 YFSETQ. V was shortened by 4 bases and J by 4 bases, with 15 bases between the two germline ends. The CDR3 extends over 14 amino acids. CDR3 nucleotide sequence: TGCGCCAGCAGCATTAACAGGGGGGGATACGAGCAGTACTTC. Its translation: CASSINRGGYEQYF.

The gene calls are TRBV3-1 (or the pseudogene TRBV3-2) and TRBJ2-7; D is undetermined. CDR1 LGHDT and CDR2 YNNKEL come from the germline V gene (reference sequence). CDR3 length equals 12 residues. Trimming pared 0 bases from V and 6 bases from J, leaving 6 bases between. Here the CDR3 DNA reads TGTGCCAGCAGCCAAGATCCGAGCGAGCAGTACTTC. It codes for CASSQDPSEQYF.

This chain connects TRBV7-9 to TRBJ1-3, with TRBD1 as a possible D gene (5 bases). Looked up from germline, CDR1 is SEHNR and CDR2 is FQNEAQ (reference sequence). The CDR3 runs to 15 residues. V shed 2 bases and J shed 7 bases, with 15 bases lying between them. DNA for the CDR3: TGTGCCAGCAGCTTATCAGGGATTGGATTGAACACCATATATTTT. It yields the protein CASSLSGIGLNTIYF.

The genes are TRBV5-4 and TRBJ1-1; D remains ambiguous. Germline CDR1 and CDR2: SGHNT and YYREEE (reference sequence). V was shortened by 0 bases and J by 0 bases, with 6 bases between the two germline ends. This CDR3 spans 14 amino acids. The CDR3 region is CASSLAQLNTEAFF. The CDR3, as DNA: TGTGCCAGCAGCTTGGCACAGTTGAACACTGAAGCTTTCTTT.

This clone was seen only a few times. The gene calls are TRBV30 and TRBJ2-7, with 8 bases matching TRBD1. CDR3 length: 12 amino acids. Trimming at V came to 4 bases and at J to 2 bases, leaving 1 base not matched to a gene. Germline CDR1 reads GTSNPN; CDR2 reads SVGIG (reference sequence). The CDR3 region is CAWNRGTYEQYV. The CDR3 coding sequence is TGTGCCTGGAACAGGGGGACCTACGAGCAGTACGTC.

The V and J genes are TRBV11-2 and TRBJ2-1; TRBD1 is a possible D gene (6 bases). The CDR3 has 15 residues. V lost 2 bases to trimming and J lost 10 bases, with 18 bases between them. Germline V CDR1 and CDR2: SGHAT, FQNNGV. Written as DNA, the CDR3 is TGTGCCAGCAGCTTATACGGTGGCAGGGGAAACGAGCAGTTCTTC. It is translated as CASSLYGGRGNEQFF.

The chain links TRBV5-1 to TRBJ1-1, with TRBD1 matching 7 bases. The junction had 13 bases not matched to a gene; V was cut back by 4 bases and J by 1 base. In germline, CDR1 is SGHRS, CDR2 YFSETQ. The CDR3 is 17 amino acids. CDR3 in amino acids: CASSKNPDRETNTEAFF. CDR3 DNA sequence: TGCGCCAGCAGCAAAAACCCTGACAGGGAGACGAACACTGAAGCTTTCTTT.

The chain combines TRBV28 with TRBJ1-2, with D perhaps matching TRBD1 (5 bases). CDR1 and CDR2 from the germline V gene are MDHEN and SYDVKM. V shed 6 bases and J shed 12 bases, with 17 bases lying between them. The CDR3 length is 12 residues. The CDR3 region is CASSPDPGRHTF. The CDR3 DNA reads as TGTGCCAGCAGCCCAGATCCAGGGCGCCACACCTTC.

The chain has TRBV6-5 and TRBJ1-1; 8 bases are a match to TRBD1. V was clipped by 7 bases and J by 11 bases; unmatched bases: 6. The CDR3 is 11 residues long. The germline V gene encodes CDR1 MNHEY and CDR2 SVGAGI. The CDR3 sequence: CASNRQGSAFF. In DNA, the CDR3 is TGTGCCAGCAATCGACAGGGGAGTGCTTTCTTT.

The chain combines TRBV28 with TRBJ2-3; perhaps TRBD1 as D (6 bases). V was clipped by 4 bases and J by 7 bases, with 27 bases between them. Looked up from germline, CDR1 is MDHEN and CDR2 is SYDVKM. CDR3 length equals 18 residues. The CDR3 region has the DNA TGTGCCAGCAGTTCGGTCGGCAGCTCCTTCGGGACAAGTAATACGCAGTATTTT. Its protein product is CASSSVGSSFGTSNTQYF. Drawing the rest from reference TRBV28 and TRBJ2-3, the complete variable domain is DVKVTQSSRYLVKRTGEKVFLECVQDMDHENMFWYRQDPGLGLRLIYFSYDVKMKEKGDIPEGYSVSREKKERFSLILESASTNQTSMYLCASSSVGSSFGTSNTQYFGPGTRLTVL.